This is a list of T cell receptor beta chains from one sample in a study of metastatic and nonmetastatic thyroid tumors. TCRdb reprocessed the PCR reads using MiXCR. The data hold approximately 25,000 clones, with about 13% observed a single time. The sample comprised blood. The receptor source for this set is a female donor with papillary thyroid cancer or a benign thyroid nodule (not recorded which). Some clones in this sample may be carry-over from other donors' samples. The CDR3 runs from the conserved cysteine through the conserved F or W. A D gene is named only where the DNA matches it firmly. Some rows mark clone size as missing; the rest say once, few, many or name a class of expanded clone.

>TRBD1|TRBV11-1|once|TRBJ2-7
CASSFKAGTGGNVYEQYF
TGTGCCAGCAGCTTCAAAGCCGGGACAGGGGGCAACGTATACGAGCAGTACTTC
>NA|TRBV10-3|many|TRBJ2-3
CAISVISQGSDTQYF
TGTGCCATCAGTGTGATATCTCAGGGGTCGGATACGCAGTATTTT
>NA|TRBV11-2|many|TRBJ1-1
CASSLDNTEAFF
TGTGCCAGCAGCTTAGATAACACTGAAGCTTTCTTT
>NA|TRBV6-1|few|TRBJ2-3
CASSESLSRADTQYF
TGTGCCAGCAGTGAATCGCTCAGTAGGGCAGATACGCAGTATTTT
>TRBD2|TRBV6-2/TRBV6-3|medium-sized|TRBJ2-7
CASSYPLAGGSYEQYF
TGTGCCAGCAGTTACCCACTAGCGGGAGGCTCCTACGAGCAGTACTTC
>NA|TRBV11-2|many|TRBJ1-1
CASSLGPGRNTEAFF
TGTGCCAGCAGCTTAGGGCCGGGGCGGAACACTGAAGCTTTCTTT
>TRBD2|TRBV7-2|many|TRBJ2-1
CASSLQEGLVWGNEQFF
TGTGCCAGCAGCTTACAAGAGGGACTAGTCTGGGGCAATGAGCAGTTCTTC
>TRBD2|TRBV10-3|many|TRBJ2-7
CAISEVSGSDEQYF
TGTGCCATCAGTGAGGTTAGCGGGAGTGACGAGCAGTACTTC
>NA|TRBV13|many|TRBJ2-5
CASSRPGVDGTQYF
TGTGCCAGCAGCCGACCGGGGGTGGATGGGACCCAGTACTTC
>NA|TRBV20-1|many|TRBJ1-5
CSARVQGADQPQHF
TGCAGTGCTAGAGTTCAAGGGGCTGATCAGCCCCAGCATTTT
>TRBD1|TRBV19|many|TRBJ2-7
CASSGDSRQGPSYEQYF
TGTGCCAGTAGCGGGGACTCCCGACAGGGGCCCTCCTACGAGCAGTACTTC
>NA|TRBV9|many|TRBJ2-7
CASSVGSGSYEQYF
TGTGCCAGCAGCGTAGGGAGCGGCTCCTACGAGCAGTACTTC
>NA|TRBV28|NA|TRBJ2-3
CASGALGDSEDTQYF
TGCGCCAGCGGAGCGCTGGGTGATAGCGAAGATACGCAGTATTTT
>TRBD1|TRBV28|medium-sized|TRBJ2-1
CASSSYGTGGNEQFF
TGTGCCAGCAGTTCTTACGGGACAGGGGGGAATGAGCAGTTCTTC
>TRBD1|TRBV24-1|many|TRBJ1-2
CATSDWTGAGGYTF
TGTGCCACCAGTGATTGGACAGGGGCGGGAGGCTACACCTTC
>NA|TRBV3-1|many|TRBJ1-5
CASSQGARWSGRGYQPQHF
TGTGCCAGCAGCCAAGGGGCTAGGTGGAGTGGAAGGGGCTATCAGCCCCAGCATTTT
>NA|TRBV6-1|few|TRBJ1-6
CASSEWQVINSPLHF
TGTGCCAGCAGTGAATGGCAGGTGATAAATTCACCCCTCCACTTT
>NA|TRBV15|few|TRBJ1-5
CATSRGQGYNQPQHF
TGTGCCACCAGCAGAGGTCAGGGGTACAATCAGCCCCAGCATTTT
>NA|TRBV20-1|many|TRBJ2-1
CSAKGTGEGSYNEQFF
TGCAGTGCAAAGGGAACAGGGGAGGGTTCCTACAATGAGCAGTTCTTC
>TRBD1|TRBV10-3|many|TRBJ1-1
CAISEYPQGTNTEAFF
TGTGCCATCAGTGAGTACCCACAGGGGACGAACACTGAAGCTTTCTTT
>NA|TRBV9|many|TRBJ1-2
CASSVDGAYYGYTF
TGTGCCAGCAGCGTAGATGGGGCCTACTATGGCTACACCTTC
>NA|TRBV6-2/TRBV6-3|many|TRBJ2-6
CASSRGHSPGANVLTF
TGTGCCAGCAGTCGAGGACACTCCCCTGGGGCCAACGTCCTGACTTTC
>NA|TRBV11-1|many|TRBJ2-3
CASTPPLFSTDTQYF
TGTGCCAGCACCCCCCCTTTGTTTAGCACAGATACGCAGTATTTT
>NA|TRBV2|many|TRBJ1-1
CASNLRRNTEAFF
TGTGCCAGCAACCTTCGACGAAACACTGAAGCTTTCTTT
>NA|TRBV28|many|TRBJ2-7
CASSFGLYEQYF
TGTGCCAGCAGTTTTGGACTTTACGAGCAGTACTTC